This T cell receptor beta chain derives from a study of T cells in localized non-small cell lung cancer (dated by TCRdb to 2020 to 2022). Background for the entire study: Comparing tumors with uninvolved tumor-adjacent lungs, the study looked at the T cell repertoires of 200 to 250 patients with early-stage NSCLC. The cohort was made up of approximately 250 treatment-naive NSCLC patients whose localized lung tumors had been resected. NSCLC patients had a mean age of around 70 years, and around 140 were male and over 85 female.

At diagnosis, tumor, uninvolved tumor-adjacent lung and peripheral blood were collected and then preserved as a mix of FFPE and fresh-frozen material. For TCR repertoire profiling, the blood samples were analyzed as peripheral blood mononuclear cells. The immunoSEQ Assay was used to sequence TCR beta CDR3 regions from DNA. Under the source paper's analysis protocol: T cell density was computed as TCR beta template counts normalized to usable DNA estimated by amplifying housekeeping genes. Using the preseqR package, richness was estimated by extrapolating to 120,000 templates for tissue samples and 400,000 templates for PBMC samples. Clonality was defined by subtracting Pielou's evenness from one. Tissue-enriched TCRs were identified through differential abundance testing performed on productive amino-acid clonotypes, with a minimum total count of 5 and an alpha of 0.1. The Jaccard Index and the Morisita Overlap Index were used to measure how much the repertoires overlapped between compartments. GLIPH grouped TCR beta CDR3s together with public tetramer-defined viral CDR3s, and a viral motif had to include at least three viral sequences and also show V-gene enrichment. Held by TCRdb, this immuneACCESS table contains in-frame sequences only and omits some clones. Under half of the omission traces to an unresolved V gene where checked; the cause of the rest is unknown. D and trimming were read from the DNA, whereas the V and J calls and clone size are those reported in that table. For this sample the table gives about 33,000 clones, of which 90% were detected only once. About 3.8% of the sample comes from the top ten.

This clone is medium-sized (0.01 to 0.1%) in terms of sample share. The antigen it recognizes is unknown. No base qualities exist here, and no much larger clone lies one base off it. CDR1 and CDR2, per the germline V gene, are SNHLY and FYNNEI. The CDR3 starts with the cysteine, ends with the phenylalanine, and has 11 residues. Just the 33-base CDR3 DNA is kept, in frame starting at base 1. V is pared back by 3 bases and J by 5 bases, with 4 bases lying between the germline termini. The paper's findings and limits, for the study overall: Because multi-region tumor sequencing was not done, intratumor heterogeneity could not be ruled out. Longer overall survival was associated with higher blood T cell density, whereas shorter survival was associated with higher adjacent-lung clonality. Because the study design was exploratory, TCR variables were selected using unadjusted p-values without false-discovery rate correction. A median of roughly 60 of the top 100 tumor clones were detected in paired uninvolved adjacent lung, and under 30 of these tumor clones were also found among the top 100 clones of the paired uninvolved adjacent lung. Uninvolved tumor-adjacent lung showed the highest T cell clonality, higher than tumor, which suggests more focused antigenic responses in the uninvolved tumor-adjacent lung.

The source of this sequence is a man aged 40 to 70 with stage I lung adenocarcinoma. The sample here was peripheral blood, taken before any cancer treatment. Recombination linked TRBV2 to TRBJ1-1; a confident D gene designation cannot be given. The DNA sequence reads TGTGCCAGCAGTGATGGGACTGAAGCTTTCTTT. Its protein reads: CASSDGTEAFF.